A single sample is the source of the 24 T cell receptor beta chains below, sequenced in a study of neurological immune-mediated disorders. A single record per CDR3 protein comes from TCRdb applying MiXCR to the 5' RACE reads. The sample records 65,000 to 85,000 distinct CDR3 sequences, approximately 3.4% being singletons. Sample: PBMCs. Every receptor here comes from a woman in her forties or fifties with multiple sclerosis.

This clonotype has ten or more counts. This chain joins TRBV29-1 and TRBJ2-7, with unresolved D. Germline V gene data show CDR1 as SQVTM and CDR2 as ANQGSEA. V was shortened by 4 bases and J by 2 bases, with 15 bases between the two germline ends. CDR3 size: 14 residues. The CDR3 spells CSVVGVGKTYEQYF. The CDR3 DNA sequence: TGCAGCGTTGTCGGTGTGGGCAAAACCTACGAGCAGTACTTC.

This clonotype has ten or more counts. This chain uses TRBV5-1 with TRBJ2-5; D is possibly TRBD2 (6 bases). V was shortened by 1 base and J by 2 bases, with 12 bases between the two germline ends. CDR1 is SGHRS, CDR2 YFSETQ, per germline. This CDR3 is 15 amino acids long. CDR3 coding DNA: TGCGCCAGCAGCTTGCGCGCGGGGCGACAAGAGACCCAGTACTTC. It translates to CASSLRAGRQETQYF.

This clonotype has at least ten counts. The rearrangement joins TRBV12-3 or TRBV12-4 to TRBJ2-7; 8 bases agree with TRBD1. V was pared by 6 bases and J by 0 bases, with 7 bases of the junction left unmatched. The CDR3 totals 15 residues. The CDR3 coding sequence is TGTGCCAGCAGCTCAACCGGGACAGGCTCCTACGAGCAGTACTTC. It specifies CASSSTGTGSYEQYF.

This clonotype was picked up many times. This chain joins TRBV2 and TRBJ2-1; possibly TRBD1 for D (5 bases). Trimming pared 7 bases from V and 4 bases from J, leaving 14 bases between. This CDR3 is built from 14 residues. The germline CDR1 and CDR2 sequences are SNHLY and FYNNEI. The CDR3 DNA is TGTGCCAGCAACCAGGACACCTCGTACAATGAGCAGTTCTTC. Translating it yields CASNQDTSYNEQFF.

This clonotype was detected ten times or more. The J gene is TRBJ1-5, the V gene TRBV12-3 or TRBV12-4, with D possibly TRBD1 on 6 matching bases. The CDR3 runs to 16 residues. V lost 1 base and J lost 2, with 12 bases in between. The DNA of the CDR3 is TGTGCCAGCAGTTTAGTTGGACCAGGGGGCAATCAGCCCCAGCATTTT. Its protein product is CASSLVGPGGNQPQHF.

At least ten counts were recorded for this clonotype. CDR3 sequence (DNA): TGTGCCAGCAGCTTCTCCTGGACAGCTAATGAGCAGTTCTTC. It specifies CASSFSWTANEQFF. The chain has TRBV7-2 and TRBJ2-1, with a possible D match to TRBD1 (6 bases). The CDR3 is made up of 14 amino acids. Per the germline V gene, CDR1 is SGHTA and CDR2 is FQGNSA. Between the trimmed V and J ends, which lost 3 bases and 7 bases, there was a span of 13 bases.

The sample holds many counts of this clonotype. This chain uses TRBV11-3 with TRBJ2-3, with D tentatively TRBD2 (6 bases). V dropped 4 bases and J dropped 3 bases, with 11 bases sitting between them. The germline gives CDR1 SGHNT, CDR2 YENEEA. This CDR3 comprises 14 residues. CDR3 in amino acids: CASSSRRVTDTQYF. The CDR3 DNA reads as TGTGCCAGCAGCTCTAGGAGGGTGACAGATACGCAGTATTTT.

This clonotype has ten or more counts. The chain carries TRBV2 and TRBJ2-5; D might be TRBD1 or TRBD2, each matching 6 bases. The CDR3 sequence is 16 residues long. Trimming pared 7 bases from V and 5 bases from J, leaving 23 bases between. Germline CDR1 SNHLY, CDR2 FYNNEI. The CDR3 nucleotides are TGTGCCAGCAACCGTTGGGGGGCCTCCTCCGGGGAGACCCAGTACTTC. Its protein is CASNRWGASSGETQYF.

The table lists this clonotype with a count of one. V usage is TRBV12-3 or TRBV12-4 and J usage is TRBJ1-1; D not certain. The V and J ends lost 5 bases and 2 bases respectively, with 15 bases between them. The CDR3 has 15 residues. In DNA form, the CDR3 reads TGTGCCAGCAGTCAGGAGGTGACAACTAACACTGAAGCTTTCTTT. Its protein is CASSQEVTTNTEAFF.

This clonotype was counted many times. The chain links TRBV15 to TRBJ2-1; a weak D match, TRBD1 (6 bases). CDR3 length equals 14 residues. Trimming shortened V by 0 bases and J by 8 bases, and 11 bases separated the two germline ends. CDR1 and CDR2 (germline): LNHNV, YYDKDF (reference sequence). CDR3 region: CATSREIQGYEQFF. The CDR3 DNA reads TGTGCCACCAGCAGAGAGATCCAGGGGTATGAGCAGTTCTTC.

The V gene is TRBV7-6, the J gene TRBJ1-4; D ambiguous. Germline V CDR1 and CDR2: SGHVS, FNYEAQ. The CDR3 is 15 residues long. V lost 5 bases and J lost 7, with 17 bases in between. CDR3 protein: CASSPVAGLVEKLFF. The CDR3 DNA sequence: TGTGCCAGCAGCCCCGTCGCGGGGTTAGTTGAAAAACTGTTTTTT.

This clonotype was found many times. This chain connects TRBV10-3 to TRBJ1-3, with a tentative D call TRBD1 (5 bases). Trimming shortened V by 3 bases and J by 2 bases, and 11 bases separated the two germline ends. This CDR3 contains 15 residues. The V gene's germline CDR1 is ENHRY and CDR2 SYGVKD. The CDR3 DNA reads TGTGCCATCAGTGAAGGGAGGGGAGCTGGAAACACCATATATTTT. It translates to CAISEGRGAGNTIYF.

Comments on this clonotype: This may come from a read error, since a much larger clone is one base off. The CDR3 DNA reads as TGTGCCAGCAGCGTAGGCCCACACTCCTACGAGCAGTACTTC. Translated, it gives CASSVGPHSYEQYF. The chain combines TRBV9 with TRBJ2-7; D not certain. V lost 0 bases, J lost 0 bases, and 7 bases lay in between. Germline values: CDR1 SGDLS, CDR2 YYNGEE. CDR3 size: 14 residues.

This clonotype appeared many times. This chain links TRBV5-1 with TRBJ2-1; TRBD1 is a possible D gene (6 bases). The CDR3 loop spans 14 amino acids. V was shortened by 3 bases and J by 3 bases, with 10 bases between the two germline ends. Germline assignment: CDR1 SGHRS and CDR2 YFSETQ. The CDR3 DNA reads TGCGCCAGCAGCTCCGGACAGTACTACAATGAGCAGTTCTTC. Translation: CASSSGQYYNEQFF.

This clonotype showed up many times. The chain couples TRBV24-1 to TRBJ1-5; TRBD1 matches at 7 bases. The V gene's germline CDR1 is KGHDR and CDR2 SFDVKD. The CDR3 spans 14 residues. Trimming cost V 3 bases and J 4 bases; bases outside gene matches: 2. The CDR3 loop reads CATSDGTANQPQHF. CDR3 sequence (DNA): TGTGCCACCAGTGATGGGACAGCAAATCAGCCCCAGCATTTT.

This clonotype occurred a few times. The V gene is TRBV20-1, the J gene TRBJ2-7; D is uncertain. The V gene lost 3 bases and the J gene lost 2 bases, with 8 bases spanning the gap. Germline V gene sequence: CDR1 DFQATT, CDR2 SNEGSKA (reference sequence). The CDR3 covers 12 residues. The CDR3 is CSARGDPYEQYF. CDR3 coding DNA: TGCAGTGCTAGGGGTGACCCCTACGAGCAGTACTTC.

This clonotype was detected ten times or more. The chain links TRBV12-3 or TRBV12-4 to TRBJ2-4; possibly TRBD1 for D (5 bases). V lost 5 bases to trimming and J lost 1 base, with 12 bases between them. This CDR3 has 15 amino acids. For the CDR3, the DNA is TGTGCCAGCAGTCTAGGGTCAGGGGCCAAAAACATTCAGTACTTC. It encodes CASSLGSGAKNIQYF.

This clonotype was counted many times. V gene TRBV7-2 combines with J gene TRBJ2-5; D gene uncertain. V lost 5 bases and J 4 bases, leaving 11 bases between the germline ends. This CDR3 is 13 amino acids long. Per the germline V gene, CDR1 is SGHTA and CDR2 is FQGNSA. CDR3 sequence reads: CASSRRAGETQYF. CDR3 in DNA: TGTGCCAGCAGCAGAAGGGCTGGAGAGACCCAGTACTTC.

This clonotype was seen many times. This chain links TRBV10-3 with TRBJ1-6; D is unclear. The CDR3 runs 14 residues. Germline assignment: CDR1 ENHRY and CDR2 SYGVKD. The ends were cut back, 10 bases at V and 7 bases at J, with 17 bases in the middle. The CDR3 nucleotides read TGTGCCACCTCGAACCTCCCGGGAAATTCACCCCTCCACTTT. Protein sequence: CATSNLPGNSPLHF.

The table lists this clonotype with many counts. The genes are TRBV20-1 and TRBJ1-2; 9 positions match TRBD1. Germline V gene data show CDR1 as DFQATT and CDR2 as SNEGSKA (reference sequence). The CDR3 runs 14 residues. V was pared by 6 bases and J by 8 bases, with 13 bases of the junction left unmatched. CDR3 sequence reads: CSALQGQGIYGYTF. For the CDR3, the DNA is TGCAGTGCCCTCCAGGGACAGGGAATATACGGCTACACCTTC.

This clonotype was seen repeatedly, ten times or more. The rearrangement uses TRBV21-1 and TRBJ1-6. TRBV21-1 is tagged as a pseudogene. The length of the CDR3 is 13 residues. The CDR3 spells CASSSHGNSPLHF. The CDR3 DNA reads as TGTGCCAGCAGCAGCCACGGTAATTCACCCCTCCACTTT.

This clonotype was seen ten or more times. The J gene is TRBJ2-5, the V gene TRBV7-2; the match to TRBD2 covers 9 bases. CDR3 size: 16 residues. CDR1 and CDR2 from the germline V gene are SGHTA and FQGNSA. V shed 1 base and J 5 bases; nucleotides not matched to a gene: 8. CDR3 sequence (DNA): TGTGCCAGCAGCTTAGGCGGGAGGGGGCGCAGCGAGACCCAGTACTTC. This sequence encodes CASSLGGRGRSETQYF.

This clonotype showed up many times. The chain uses TRBV7-6 and TRBJ1-2, with no clear D. The CDR3 extends over 13 amino acids. Between the trimmed V and J ends, which lost 4 bases and 8 bases, there was a span of 14 bases. The germline CDR1 and CDR2 sequences are SGHVS and FNYEAQ. CDR3 protein: CASSSDRRRGYTF. The DNA of the CDR3 is TGTGCCAGCAGCTCGGACCGTCGGCGAGGCTACACCTTC.

This clonotype was detected ten times or more. The V call is TRBV2, the J call TRBJ1-2, with 10 bases identical to TRBD1. Trimming took 7 bases from V and 6 from J; bases not matched to a gene: 2. The CDR3 totals 12 residues. Per the germline V gene, CDR1 is SNHLY and CDR2 is FYNNEI. This CDR3 is CASTGTGDGYTF. In DNA form, the CDR3 reads TGTGCCAGCACCGGGACAGGGGATGGCTACACCTTC.